These 17 T cell receptor beta chains were sequenced from one sample in a study of identical twins' blood T cells. From the 5' RACE reads, TCRdb called clonotypes with MiXCR, one entry per CDR3 protein. This table holds fewer than 450,000 distinct CDR3 sequences, 28% found once. The sequencing input was PBMCs. All receptors come from a woman between 18 and 55 years old in good health.

This clonotype was observed at least ten times. The V and J genes are TRBV11-3 and TRBJ1-2; unclear D gene. The ends were cut back, 5 bases at V and 1 base at J, with 5 bases in the middle. The germline CDR1 and CDR2 sequences are SGHNT and YENEEA. The CDR3 consists of 12 residues. The CDR3 spells CASSSRNYGYTF. For the CDR3, the DNA is TGTGCCAGCAGCAGTCGTAACTATGGCTACACCTTC.

This clonotype turned up a few times. The chain couples TRBV12-3 or TRBV12-4 to TRBJ2-3, with TRBD2 matching over 7 bases. After removal of 5 bases from V and 4 bases from J, the junction contained 18 bases not matched to a gene. The CDR3 runs to 18 residues. The CDR3: CASSPLAGARASPDTQYF. CDR3 bases: TGTGCCAGCAGTCCCCTGGCGGGAGCCCGAGCTAGCCCAGATACGCAGTATTTT.

J is TRBJ2-3 and V is TRBV3-1, with TRBD2 identical over 7 bases. The CDR3 extends over 15 amino acids. Germline values: CDR1 LGHDT, CDR2 YNNKEL (reference sequence). V lost 4 bases to trimming and J lost 1 base; unmatched junction nucleotides: 5. Here the CDR3 reads CASSPSREGTDTQYF. The CDR3 nucleotides read TGTGCCAGCAGCCCGAGCCGGGAGGGCACAGATACGCAGTATTTT.

This clonotype was picked up one time. An end of the junction does not agree with germline; a read error may underlie this. This chain uses TRBV18 with TRBJ2-7, with TRBD2 as a possible D gene (6 bases). CDR3 length: 13 residues. Looked up from germline, CDR1 is KGHSH and CDR2 is LQKENI. CDR3 in amino acids: CVSSQGGKYEQYF. CDR3 DNA sequence: TGTGTCAGCTCGCAAGGAGGGAAATACGAGCAGTACTTC. Variable domain in full (rest from reference TRBV18 and TRBJ2-7): NAGVMQNPRHLVRRRGQEARLRCSPMKGHSHVYWYRQLPEEGLKFMVYLQKENIIDESGMPKERFSAEFPKEGPSILRIQQVVRGDSAAYFCVSSQGGKYEQYFGPGTRLTVT.

The table lists this clonotype with many counts. J is TRBJ1-1 and V is TRBV30, with unresolved D. V was clipped by 3 bases and J by 8 bases, with 10 bases between them. The CDR3 extends over 11 amino acids. CDR1 and CDR2 from the germline V gene are GTSNPN and SVGIG (reference sequence). The CDR3 spells CAWSYLTEAFF. The CDR3 DNA follows: TGTGCCTGGAGCTACTTAACCGAAGCTTTCTTT.

The chain combines TRBV29-1 with TRBJ1-3; a possible D gene is TRBD1 (5 bases). CDR1 and CDR2 from the germline V gene are SQVTM and ANQGSEA. V was trimmed by 6 bases and J by 4 bases, leaving 16 bases between them. The CDR3 is 14 residues long. The CDR3 reads CSVVPVGEGNTIYF. The CDR3 DNA reads TGCAGCGTGGTGCCCGTGGGGGAGGGAAACACCATATATTTT.

This clonotype was recorded a few times. The V and J genes are TRBV10-3 and TRBJ2-1; maybe TRBD2 (6 bases). Germline CDR1 reads ENHRY; CDR2 reads SYGVKD. CDR3 length equals 15 residues. Trimming shortened V by 4 bases and J by 6 bases, and 16 bases separated the two germline ends. The CDR3 coding sequence is TGTGCCATCAGTGTTGGGACTGGGATCGCCAATGAGCAGTTCTTC. Translated: CAISVGTGIANEQFF.

This clonotype was counted a few times. The J gene is TRBJ2-3, the V gene TRBV18; D might be TRBD2 (6 bases). This CDR3 has 17 amino acids. Trimming took 4 bases from V and 1 from J, leaving 18 bases between them. Germline CDR1 and CDR2: KGHSH and LQKENI. CDR3 in DNA: TGTGCCAGCTCACTAAGCCTCGGGAGTTCCCGCACAGATACGCAGTATTTT. Translating gives CASSLSLGSSRTDTQYF. The full variable domain, with the rest looked up from reference TRBV18 and TRBJ2-3, is NAGVMQNPRHLVRRRGQEARLRCSPMKGHSHVYWYRQLPEEGLKFMVYLQKENIIDESGMPKERFSAEFPKEGPSILRIQQVVRGDSAAYFCASSLSLGSSRTDTQYFGPGTRLTVL.

The chain recombines TRBV5-1 with TRBJ2-1; D unresolved. Germline V gene sequence: CDR1 SGHRS, CDR2 YFSETQ. V was cut by 5 bases and J by 9 bases, with 15 bases left in between. The CDR3 loop spans 13 amino acids. Here the CDR3 reads CASRLVLDLEQFF. DNA for the CDR3: TGCGCCAGCAGGTTAGTACTGGATCTTGAGCAGTTCTTC.

With regard to this clonotype: A read error is possible here, since a much larger clone lies one base away. The chain has TRBV19 and TRBJ2-3; D unclear. The CDR3 spans 14 residues. Germline values: CDR1 LNHDA, CDR2 SQIVND (reference sequence). The V end lost 5 bases, the J end lost 0 bases, and 9 bases lay between the germline ends. CDR3 coding DNA: TGTGCCAGTAGTCGTTCGAGCAGCACAGATACGCAGTATTTT. It is translated as CASSRSSSTDTQYF.

This chain uses TRBV10-3 with TRBJ1-5; TRBD1 might be the D (5 bases). The CDR3 covers 15 residues. Germline V gene lookup returns CDR1 ENHRY and CDR2 SYGVKD. V was shortened by 4 bases and J by 7 bases, with 17 bases between the two germline ends. The CDR3 loop is CAISGSDIYGQPQHF. The CDR3 coding sequence is TGTGCCATCAGTGGGTCGGACATCTACGGCCAGCCCCAGCATTTT.

This clonotype was seen only a few times. The chain joins TRBV5-1 to TRBJ1-1; D not resolved. CDR3 length: 16 amino acids. Looked up from germline, CDR1 is SGHRS and CDR2 is YFSETQ. V was clipped by 4 bases and J by 0 bases, with 16 bases between them. CDR3 DNA sequence: TGCGCCAGCAGCCTCCGGGAAGGACGGATGAACACTGAAGCTTTCTTT. It encodes CASSLREGRMNTEAFF.

This clonotype was picked up many times. The chain combines TRBV20-1 with TRBJ1-6, with TRBD1 matching 8 bases. Trimming removed 3 bases from V and 9 bases from J; junction bases left unmatched: 7. Germline assignment: CDR1 DFQATT and CDR2 SNEGSKA (reference sequence). The CDR3 contains 14 residues. The CDR3 sequence is CSASLGQGSSPLHF. CDR3 nucleotides: TGCAGTGCTAGTTTAGGACAGGGTAGTTCACCCCTCCACTTT.

This clonotype was detected only a few times. J is TRBJ2-1 and V is TRBV20-1, with D unclear. Looked up from germline, CDR1 is DFQATT and CDR2 is SNEGSKA (reference sequence). The CDR3 runs to 15 residues. Trimming took 6 bases from V and 3 from J, leaving 18 bases between them. The CDR3 nucleotides read TGCAGTGCCCTAACGCTAGGACCCCTCTACAATGAGCAGTTCTTC. Its protein is CSALTLGPLYNEQFF.

The chain carries TRBV7-9 and TRBJ1-2, with D unclear. Germline V gene data show CDR1 as SEHNR and CDR2 as FQNEAQ (reference sequence). The CDR3 length is 13 residues. Trimming shortened V by 8 bases and J by 5 bases, and 15 bases separated the two germline ends. This CDR3 reads CASGTLTGYGYTF. The CDR3 region has the DNA TGTGCCAGCGGAACCTTGACGGGTTATGGCTACACCTTC.

Many counts were recorded for this clonotype. The rearrangement uses TRBV12-3 or TRBV12-4 and TRBJ2-5; 7 bases match TRBD2. The CDR3 covers 13 residues. The V segment lost 7 bases and the J segment 4 bases; nucleotides outside the gene matches: 6. The CDR3 sequence is CASTKTSLETQYF. In nucleotides, the CDR3 is TGTGCCAGCACCAAGACTAGCCTAGAGACCCAGTACTTC.

The sample holds many counts of this clonotype. The genes are TRBV7-9 and TRBJ1-2, with D uncertain. The V end was cut by 5 bases, the J end by 7 bases, with 11 bases between. The CDR3 length is 12 residues. CDR1 SEHNR and CDR2 FQNEAQ come from the germline V gene (reference sequence). CDR3 sequence: CASSTDFVGYTF. CDR3 nucleotide sequence: TGTGCCAGCAGCACGGACTTTGTTGGCTACACCTTC.